This T cell receptor (beta chain) was identified during a study of blood T cell repertoires in COVID-19. Original processing methods: Researchers report that nucleated cell counts were estimated from reference gene primer amplification. The protocol was immunoSEQ multiplex PCR, while the TCRdb copy is restricted to in-frame clones and leaves out a portion. The V and J calls and the clone size are those of that table, but D and trimming were determined from the DNA. The sample records 64,000 or so clones, roughly 80% being singletons. There are 15 residues in the CDR3. J was trimmed by 4 bases and V by 5 bases; bases with no gene match: 8. Germline CDR1 and CDR2: SGHVS and FNYEAQ. This clone has only a few counts.

The TCR was taken from an elderly man with acute or convalescent COVID-19. This chain connects TRBV7-6 to TRBJ1-3; 7 bases fit TRBD1. The specimen sequenced was peripheral blood. CDR3 protein: CASSKGGLGGNTIYF. The CDR3 DNA reads as TGTGCCAGCAGCAAAGGGGGCTTAGGCGGAAACACCATATATTTT.